What follows describes a single T cell receptor beta chain. The antigen remains unidentified. These data come from a study of T cell repertoires in ileal Crohn's disease. Whole-study findings and limits: Mucosal expansions were suggested to be mainly CD8 T cells. Clonal expansions were more frequent in active smokers than non-smokers at surgery. All patients with clonality above 26.8% had endoscopic recurrence.

Sequenced by immunoSEQ multiplex PCR; TCRdb stores in-frame clones only, minus some. The profile covers 9,500 to 13,000 clones, with around 76% appearing a single time and 4% to 5.5% taken by the ten largest. Germline CDR1 SGHRS, CDR2 YFSETQ. V shed 2 bases, J shed 2 bases, and the junction held 3 bases outside the gene matches. The CDR3 has 14 amino acids. The chain couples TRBV5-1 to TRBJ2-5, with 7 bases that match TRBD2. This clonotype originated in an adult with Crohn's disease. The sample comprised ileal tissue. CDR3 protein: CASSFSGPQETQYF. In DNA form, the CDR3 reads TGCGCCAGCAGCTTTAGCGGGCCTCAAGAGACCCAGTACTTC.